Each of the 8 T cell receptor beta chains below was sequenced from the same sample in a study of shared clonotypes between healthy human individuals. This table comes from immunoSEQ multiplex PCR, and its TCRdb copy is limited to in-frame clones, with some not included. The top ten clones hold roughly 0.39% of a sample with about 2.4 million clones, approximately 93% of them seen once. The sample taken for sequencing was naive CD4+ T cells from PBMCs. Subset: CD45RA+ positively selected. The receptors here all came from a man aged 18 to 30 in good health. Some clones in this sample may be carry-over from other donors' samples.

The chain has TRBV9 and TRBJ2-1; D not certain. The CDR3 has 14 residues. Germline lookup yields CDR1 SGDLS and CDR2 YYNGEE. V lost 0 bases to trimming and J lost 10 bases, with 14 bases between them. The CDR3 protein is CASSVDLALREQFF. The CDR3 region has the DNA TGTGCCAGCAGCGTAGATTTAGCCTTAAGGGAGCAGTTCTTC.

This chain connects TRBV7-9 to TRBJ1-4; D gene uncertain. Germline V gene lookup returns CDR1 SEHNR and CDR2 FQNEAQ (reference sequence). This CDR3 is built from 12 residues. V was cut by 5 bases and J by 6 bases, with 7 bases left in between. The CDR3 DNA is TGTGCCAGCAGCAAACACCATGAAAAACTGTTTTTT. This translates into CASSKHHEKLFF.

The V and J genes are TRBV5-1 and TRBJ1-4; TRBD1 agrees at 8 bases. CDR1 and CDR2 (germline): SGHRS, YFSETQ. The CDR3 runs 15 residues. The trim removed 0 bases at V and 6 bases at J, leaving 4 bases unmatched. The CDR3 DNA sequence: TGCGCCAGCAGCTTGGAGCCAGGGGGCGATGAAAAACTGTTTTTT. It is translated as CASSLEPGGDEKLFF.

V is TRBV2 and J is TRBJ1-5; TRBD1 is a possible D gene (5 bases). Deletions cut 3 bases from V and 5 bases from J, with 8 bases between. This CDR3 region has 13 residues. The germline V gene encodes CDR1 SNHLY and CDR2 FYNNEI. Written as DNA, the CDR3 is TGTGCCAGCAGTGACGACAGATATCAGCCCCAGCATTTT. Translating gives CASSDDRYQPQHF.

This chain joins TRBV2 and TRBJ2-4; possibly TRBD2 for D (6 bases). Germline V lookup: CDR1 SNHLY, CDR2 FYNNEI. With 7 bases removed from V and 5 bases from J, the gap between germline ends came to 9 bases. The CDR3 sequence is 12 residues long. CDR3 in amino acids: CASTERENIQYF. In DNA form, the CDR3 reads TGTGCCAGCACGGAGCGGGAAAACATTCAGTACTTC.

The genes are TRBV6-1 and TRBJ2-7; no clear D. This CDR3 contains 17 residues. Germline loops: CDR1 MNHNS, CDR2 SASEGT. V was cut by 4 bases and J by 0 bases, with 19 bases left in between. CDR3 DNA: TGTGCCAGCAGTGGACCCCGACATCAGGCGAGCTCCTACGAGCAGTACTTC. This gives the protein CASSGPRHQASSYEQYF.

This clone was seen only once. The J gene is TRBJ1-1, the V gene TRBV5-1, with 7 bases lining up with TRBD1. CDR1 is SGHRS, CDR2 YFSETQ, per germline. V lost 0 bases, J lost 5 bases, and 4 bases stayed unmatched. This CDR3 contains 14 residues. The chain's CDR3 is CASSLEGGFTEAFF. DNA of the CDR3: TGCGCCAGCAGCTTGGAAGGGGGCTTTACTGAAGCTTTCTTT.

This rearrangement joins TRBV10-3 to TRBJ2-2; TRBD1 matches 9 bases. The length of the CDR3 is 16 residues. Trimming cost V 6 bases and J 4 bases; bases outside gene matches: 9. CDR1 is ENHRY, CDR2 SYGVKD, per germline. CDR3 in DNA: TGTGCCATCAGGCCCCAGCCGGGACAGGGCACCGGGGAGCTGTTTTTT. This sequence encodes CAIRPQPGQGTGELFF.